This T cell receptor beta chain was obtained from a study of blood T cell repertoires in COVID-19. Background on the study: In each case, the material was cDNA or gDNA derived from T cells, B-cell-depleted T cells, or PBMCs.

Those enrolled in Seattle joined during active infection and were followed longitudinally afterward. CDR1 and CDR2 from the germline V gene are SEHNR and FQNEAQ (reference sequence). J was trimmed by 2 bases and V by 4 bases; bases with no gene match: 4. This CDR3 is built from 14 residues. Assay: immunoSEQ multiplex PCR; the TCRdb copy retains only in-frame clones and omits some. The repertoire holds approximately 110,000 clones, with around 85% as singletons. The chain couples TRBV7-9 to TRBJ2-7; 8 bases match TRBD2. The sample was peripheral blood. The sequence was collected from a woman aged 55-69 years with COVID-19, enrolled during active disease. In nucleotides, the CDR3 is TGTGCCAGCAGCTCCGTAGCGGGAACCTACGAGCAGTACTTC. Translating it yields CASSSVAGTYEQYF.